Listed here are 21 T cell receptor beta chains from one sample, sequenced in a study of cytomegalovirus exposure and HLA in healthy donors. The PCR employed 60 Vbeta primers together with 13 Jbeta primers. Some clones are missing from TCRdb's copy, which holds only in-frame ones; the method was immunoSEQ multiplex PCR. The table has some 95,000 clones, more than 60% seen once. The sample taken for sequencing was PBMCs. The receptor source for this set is a man aged 50 to 60 in good health and CMV-seropositive.

This chain joins TRBV19 and TRBJ1-1; D is undetermined. The CDR3 spans 13 residues. V lost 7 bases to trimming and J lost 1 base, with 10 bases between them. CDR1 is LNHDA and CDR2 is SQIVND in the germline V gene (reference sequence). The CDR3 spells CASNSQRNTEAFF. CDR3 DNA: TGTGCCAGTAACTCACAGAGGAACACTGAAGCTTTCTTT. The whole variable domain, filled in from reference TRBV19 and TRBJ1-1, reads DGGITQSPKYLFRKEGQNVTLSCEQNLNHDAMYWYRQDPGQGLRLIYYSQIVNDFQKGDIAEGYSVSREKKESFPLTVTSAQKNPTAFYLCASNSQRNTEAFFGQGTRLTVV.

The genes are TRBV7-2 and TRBJ2-3; 8 bases align to TRBD2. V shed 6 bases and J 1 base; nucleotides not matched to a gene: 6. CDR1 and CDR2 (germline): SGHTA, FQGNSA. The CDR3 loop spans 15 amino acids. Here the CDR3 DNA reads TGTGCCAGCAGTTCTAGCGGGCATGGCACAGATACGCAGTATTTT. Residues: CASSSSGHGTDTQYF. Looking up the rest from reference TRBV7-2 and TRBJ2-3 gives the full variable domain: GAGVSQSPSNKVTEKGKDVELRCDPISGHTALYWYRQSLGQGLEFLIYFQGNSAPDKSGLPSDRFSAERTGGSVSTLTIQRTQQEDSAVYLCASSSSGHGTDTQYFGPGTRLTVL.

This clone was seen just once. The J gene is TRBJ1-2, the V gene TRBV7-2, with 8 bases identical to TRBD1. This CDR3 region has 14 residues. The ends lost 1 base at V and 8 bases at J; junction bases unmatched: 6. Germline CDR1 is SGHTA and CDR2 is FQGNSA. The CDR3 region is CASSLGGQGGGYTF. DNA for the CDR3: TGTGCCAGCAGCTTAGGTGGACAGGGAGGCGGCTACACCTTC.

V usage is TRBV19 and J usage is TRBJ2-7; 10 positions match TRBD1. The CDR3 runs to 13 residues. V shed 7 bases and J 3 bases; nucleotides not matched to a gene: 3. CDR1 and CDR2 from the germline V gene are LNHDA and SQIVND (reference sequence). The CDR3 loop is CASTRTGGYEQYF. DNA for the CDR3: TGTGCCAGTACCCGGACAGGGGGCTACGAGCAGTACTTC.

This sequence joins TRBV11-2 and TRBJ2-1; D possibly corresponds to TRBD1 (5 bases). Trimming left V 4 bases short and J 4 bases short, with 11 bases between. The CDR3 spans 14 residues. CDR1 and CDR2 from the germline V gene are SGHAT and FQNNGV. CDR3 protein: CASSSRTSYNEQFF. The DNA for the CDR3 is TGTGCCAGCAGCTCCCGGACATCTTACAATGAGCAGTTCTTC.

The chain joins TRBV9 to TRBJ1-2, with D possibly being TRBD1 (6 bases). CDR3 length: 15 residues. The germline gives CDR1 SGDLS, CDR2 YYNGEE. V was clipped by 0 bases and J by 3 bases, with 12 bases between them. This CDR3 is CASSVEAGADYGYTF. The CDR3 DNA reads as TGTGCCAGCAGCGTAGAGGCAGGGGCGGACTATGGCTACACCTTC.

V and J are TRBV5-6 and TRBJ2-3; the D gene is possibly TRBD2 (6 bases). V was clipped by 4 bases and J by 4 bases, with 19 bases between them. Germline values: CDR1 SGHDT, CDR2 YYEEEE. The CDR3 sequence is 16 residues long. The CDR3 protein is CASSLRSGGAADTQYF. The CDR3 bases are TGTGCCAGCAGCCTGCGATCGGGCGGGGCCGCAGATACGCAGTATTTT.

In this sample, this clone turned up a few times. The chain couples TRBV5-6 to TRBJ2-7; D remains unclear. CDR1 and CDR2 (germline): SGHDT, YYEEEE. CDR3 length: 13 residues. V was trimmed by 4 bases and J by 1 base, leaving 9 bases between them. The CDR3 sequence: CASSRSGSYEQYF. In DNA form, the CDR3 reads TGTGCCAGCAGCAGGTCAGGATCCTACGAGCAGTACTTC.

This sequence joins TRBV6-1 and TRBJ1-6; D possibly corresponds to TRBD1 (6 bases). Germline loops: CDR1 MNHNS, CDR2 SASEGT. Trimming stripped 3 bases from V and 8 bases from J, with 17 bases between. CDR3 length equals 16 residues. The CDR3 protein is CASSDMGRTDDSPLHF. The CDR3 DNA reads TGTGCCAGCAGTGATATGGGGCGGACAGACGATTCACCCCTCCACTTT.

The sample holds one count of this clone. The gene calls are TRBV10-3 and TRBJ2-4; TRBD1 matches 9 bases. Germline trimming cut 2 bases from V and 7 bases from J; bases unmatched to any gene: 6. CDR1 is ENHRY, CDR2 SYGVKD, per germline. The CDR3 is 15 amino acids. The CDR3 region has the DNA TGTGCCATCAGTGAGACAGGGGGCTCGCCTAACATTCAGTACTTC. It yields the protein CAISETGGSPNIQYF.

V usage is TRBV5-8 and J usage is TRBJ2-3; TRBD2 matches at 9 bases. The CDR3 covers 17 residues. The V gene's germline CDR1 is SGHTS and CDR2 YDEGEE. Trimming removed 0 bases from V and 2 bases from J; junction bases left unmatched: 7. The chain's CDR3 is CASSLAGLAGVTDTQYF. CDR3 DNA: TGTGCCAGCAGCTTGGCCGGGTTAGCGGGGGTCACAGATACGCAGTATTTT.

This chain uses TRBV28 with TRBJ2-2, with a weak D call TRBD1 (5 bases). Trimming removed 2 bases from V and 4 bases from J, with 11 bases in between. In germline, CDR1 is MDHEN, CDR2 SYDVKM. The CDR3 has 15 residues. The DNA for the CDR3 is TGTGCCAGCAGTTTACAGGGTTTGGGCACCGGGGAGCTGTTTTTT. It yields the protein CASSLQGLGTGELFF.

The rearrangement links TRBV7-2 to TRBJ1-1, with TRBD1 as a possible D gene (6 bases). The CDR3 is 14 residues long. The V gene's germline CDR1 is SGHTA and CDR2 FQGNSA. Trimming removed 5 bases from V and 5 bases from J, with 15 bases in between. The CDR3 sequence is CASSPDWGRTEAFF. The CDR3 DNA sequence: TGTGCCAGCAGCCCAGACTGGGGGCGAACTGAAGCTTTCTTT.

The chain combines TRBV28 with TRBJ1-3, with D possibly matching TRBD1 (5 bases). V shed 5 bases and J shed 0 bases, with 8 bases lying between them. This CDR3 comprises 14 residues. Germline CDR1 and CDR2: MDHEN and SYDVKM. CDR3 nucleotide sequence: TGTGCCAGCAGTCCAGGGCCCTCTGGAAACACCATATATTTT. The encoded protein is CASSPGPSGNTIYF. Drawing the rest from reference TRBV28 and TRBJ1-3, the complete variable domain is DVKVTQSSRYLVKRTGEKVFLECVQDMDHENMFWYRQDPGLGLRLIYFSYDVKMKEKGDIPEGYSVSREKKERFSLILESASTNQTSMYLCASSPGPSGNTIYFGEGSWLTVV.

The J gene is TRBJ1-2, the V gene TRBV6-4, with a weak D call TRBD1 (6 bases). Germline V gives CDR1 MRHNA, CDR2 SNTAGT. This CDR3 has 14 residues. V gave up 0 bases and J gave up 8 bases, with 13 bases separating them. The CDR3 nucleotides are TGTGCCAGCAGTGACTCCTGGGGGCGCGGGGGCTACACCTTC. Its protein product is CASSDSWGRGGYTF.

The V gene is TRBV5-4, the J gene TRBJ2-5; D ambiguous. Germline V gene sequence: CDR1 SGHNT, CDR2 YYREEE (reference sequence). The CDR3 is 14 amino acids. V lost 1 base to trimming and J lost 3 bases, with 10 bases between them. The DNA for the CDR3 is TGTGCCAGCAGCTTGCCCCAGGCCAAAGAGACCCAGTACTTC. Protein: CASSLPQAKETQYF.

About this clone itself: One end of the junction does not line up with germline, which may come from a read error. This sequence joins TRBV6-5 and TRBJ1-2; 10 nucleotides align to TRBD1. This CDR3 has 15 amino acids. CDR1 is MNHEY, CDR2 SVGAGI, per germline. The CDR3 loop reads CASSYPSGQGYGYPF. The CDR3 nucleotides read TGTGCCAGCAGTTACCCGTCGGGACAGGGGTATGGCTACCCCTTC.

This clone was observed once. This chain links TRBV2 with TRBJ2-7; no definite D call. The germline gives CDR1 SNHLY, CDR2 FYNNEI. The CDR3 consists of 12 residues. V was cut by 2 bases and J by 3 bases, with 5 bases left in between. CDR3 loop: CASSEQNYEQYF. The CDR3 DNA follows: TGTGCCAGCAGTGAACAGAACTACGAGCAGTACTTC.

The chain combines TRBV19 with TRBJ1-5; tentative D call: TRBD1 (5 bases). Germline V gene sequence: CDR1 LNHDA, CDR2 SQIVND (reference sequence). The ends were cut back, 6 bases at V and 2 bases at J, with 8 bases in the middle. The CDR3 loop spans 13 amino acids. The CDR3: CASRKQGNQPQHF. Here the CDR3 DNA reads TGTGCCAGTAGGAAACAGGGCAATCAGCCCCAGCATTTT.

The V gene is TRBV19, the J gene TRBJ2-2; 13 bases are shared with TRBD2. The V and J ends lost 10 bases and 5 bases, in that order; junction bases with no gene match: 7. This CDR3 has 15 amino acids. Germline V gene data show CDR1 as LNHDA and CDR2 as SQIVND (reference sequence). The CDR3 region is CATRLAGGRTGELFF. The CDR3 DNA sequence: TGTGCCACCAGACTAGCGGGGGGAAGGACCGGGGAGCTGTTTTTT.

The gene calls are TRBV7-9 and TRBJ1-2; 7 bases line up with TRBD1. J was trimmed by 5 bases and V by 1 base; bases with no gene match: 4. The CDR3 has 14 amino acids. Germline CDR1 reads SEHNR; CDR2 reads FQNEAQ (reference sequence). DNA for the CDR3: TGTGCCAGCAGCTTAGGGGACAGTCCATATGGCTACACCTTC. Amino acid sequence: CASSLGDSPYGYTF.